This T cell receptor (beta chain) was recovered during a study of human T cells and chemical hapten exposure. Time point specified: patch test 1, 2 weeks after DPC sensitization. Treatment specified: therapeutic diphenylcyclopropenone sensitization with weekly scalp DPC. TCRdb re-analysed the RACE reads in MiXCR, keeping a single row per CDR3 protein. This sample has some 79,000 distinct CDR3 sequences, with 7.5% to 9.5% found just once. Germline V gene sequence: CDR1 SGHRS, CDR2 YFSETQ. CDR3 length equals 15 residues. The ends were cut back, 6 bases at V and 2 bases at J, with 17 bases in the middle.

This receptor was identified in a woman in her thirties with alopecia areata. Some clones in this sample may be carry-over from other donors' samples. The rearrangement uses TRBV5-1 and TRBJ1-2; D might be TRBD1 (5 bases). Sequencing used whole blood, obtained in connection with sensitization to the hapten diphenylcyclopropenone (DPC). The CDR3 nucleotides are TGCGCCAGCAACTCCCGGGGGTATGGAAACTATGGCTACACCTTC. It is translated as CASNSRGYGNYGYTF.